These 7 T cell receptor beta chains originate from one sample sequenced in a study of blood T cell repertoires in COVID-19. Assay: immunoSEQ multiplex PCR; the TCRdb copy retains only in-frame clones and omits some. The sample consists of 360,000 or so clones, 83% of them appearing once. The sample comprised PBMCs or T cells enriched from blood (not recorded which). The origin of the receptors is a woman aged 50 to 60 who had recovered from COVID-19.

This rearrangement joins TRBV6-5 to TRBJ1-1; D is undetermined. Trimming took off 7 bases at V and 0 bases at J, with 12 bases between the two ends. Germline assignment: CDR1 MNHEY and CDR2 SVGAGI. The length of the CDR3 is 14 residues. Written as DNA, the CDR3 is TGTGCCAGCACCGCAGCGGCCATGAACACTGAAGCTTTCTTT. It codes for CASTAAAMNTEAFF.

This clone was counted a few times. The V and J genes are TRBV7-3 and TRBJ1-6; no reliable D call. V was cut by 2 bases and J by 10 bases, with 12 bases left in between. Germline V CDR1 and CDR2: SGHTA, FQGTGA. The CDR3 totals 14 residues. The CDR3 sequence: CASSLSGGRSPLHF. The CDR3 nucleotides read TGTGCCAGCAGCTTATCAGGAGGGCGCTCACCCCTCCACTTT.

Comment on this clone: One end of the junction varies from germline; a read error may be responsible. The rearrangement links TRBV25-1 to TRBJ1-2, with TRBD1 matching 10 bases. The CDR3 runs 16 residues. The V gene's germline CDR1 is MGHDK and CDR2 SYGVNS. The DNA of the CDR3 is TGTGCCAGCAGTAAATATGGACAGGGGGATATGAGTGGCTACACCTTC. This translates into CASSKYGQGDMSGYTF.

The sample holds a few counts of this clone. The chain employs TRBV18 and TRBJ1-2; TRBD1 might be the D (6 bases). CDR3 length: 16 residues. In germline, CDR1 is KGHSH, CDR2 LQKENI. Trimming cost V 0 bases and J 3 bases, with 14 bases left between them. The CDR3 sequence is CASSPPGTNLDYGYTF. The CDR3 DNA follows: TGTGCCAGCTCACCACCCGGGACAAATTTAGACTATGGCTACACCTTC.

The chain employs TRBV14 and TRBJ2-3, with TRBD2 matching 13 bases. V was clipped by 1 base and J by 2 bases; unmatched bases: 3. The CDR3 has 17 residues. Germline CDR1 and CDR2: SGHDN and FVKESK. DNA of the CDR3: TGTGCCAGCAGCCAAGCCACTAGCGGGAGGGTCACAGATACGCAGTATTTT. This sequence encodes CASSQATSGRVTDTQYF.

In regard to this clone: One junction end disagrees with the germline gene, perhaps due to a read error. The CDR3 DNA sequence: TGTGCCACCAGCTCCCCAGGGCGCTTT. Translated, it gives CATSSPGRF. The V call is TRBV15, the J call TRBJ1-1; D perhaps matches TRBD1 (5 bases). The germline CDR1 and CDR2 sequences are LNHNV and YYDKDF (reference sequence). CDR3 length: 9 residues.

The rearrangement joins TRBV7-2 to TRBJ1-5; TRBD1 is a possible D gene (5 bases). The CDR3 runs to 15 residues. The germline V and J ends were trimmed by 5 bases and 3 bases, with 14 bases remaining between them. Germline CDR1 is SGHTA and CDR2 is FQGNSA. The CDR3 sequence is CASSPEGLLNQPQHF. The CDR3 DNA is TGTGCCAGCAGCCCAGAGGGACTGCTCAATCAGCCCCAGCATTTT.